Below are 32 T cell receptor beta chains sequenced from a single sample in a study of T cell repertoires in cytomegalovirus infection. TCRdb re-analysed the reads in MiXCR, keeping a single row per CDR3 protein. The sample has approximately 130,000 distinct CDR3 sequences; approximately 8.8% are singletons. The sample was PBMCs. These receptors all come from a human donor in good health (CMV status not recorded). Some clones in this sample may be carry-over from other donors' samples.

This clonotype was seen at least ten times. V is TRBV25-1 and J is TRBJ2-7, with 8 nucleotides matching TRBD1. CDR1 is MGHDK, CDR2 SYGVNS, per germline. This CDR3 is built from 15 residues. The junction had 12 bases not matched to a gene; V was cut back by 10 bases and J by 1 base. CDR3 nucleotides: TGTGCCACAGATGGAAATAACAGGGGGTCCTACGAGCAGTACTTC. As protein: CATDGNNRGSYEQYF.

This clonotype was counted a few times. V usage is TRBV14 and J usage is TRBJ2-3; perhaps TRBD2 as D (5 bases). Germline CDR1 reads SGHDN; CDR2 reads FVKESK. The CDR3 contains 15 residues. Trimming shortened V by 1 base and J by 0 bases, and 8 bases separated the two germline ends. The CDR3 protein is CASSQGAASTDTQYF. The CDR3 DNA is TGTGCCAGCAGCCAAGGAGCGGCTAGCACAGATACGCAGTATTTT.

This clonotype was picked up many times. The CDR3 coding sequence is TGTGCCAGCACCCAGGGGACAGCCGGCTACACCTTC. This codes for CASTQGTAGYTF. The J gene is TRBJ1-2, the V gene TRBV7-2; 7 positions agree with TRBD1. V dropped 7 bases and J dropped 8; count of bases not matched to a gene: 7. Germline V lookup: CDR1 SGHTA, CDR2 FQGNSA. The CDR3 length is 12 residues.

At least ten counts were recorded for this clonotype. The J gene is TRBJ1-1, the V gene TRBV12-3 or TRBV12-4; D ambiguous. V was pared by 10 bases and J by 1 base, with 13 bases between. This CDR3 has 13 amino acids. The CDR3 reads CANPSGPNTEAFF. The CDR3 DNA sequence: TGTGCCAATCCATCAGGCCCGAACACTGAAGCTTTCTTT.

The chain uses TRBV14 and TRBJ2-7; D is ambiguous. The CDR3 runs 13 residues. Germline-derived CDR1 and CDR2 are SGHDN and FVKESK. V lost 1 base to trimming and J lost 2 bases, with 6 bases between them. CDR3 sequence reads: CASSQVAPYEQYF. The CDR3 nucleotides read TGTGCCAGCAGCCAAGTAGCCCCCTACGAGCAGTACTTC. The variable domain in full, completed from reference TRBV14 and TRBJ2-7, reads EAGVTQFPSHSVIEKGQTVTLRCDPISGHDNLYWYRRVMGKEIKFLLHFVKESKQDESGMPNNRFLAERTGGTYSTLKVQPAELEDSGVYFCASSQVAPYEQYFGPGTRLTVT.

This clonotype was detected only a few times. The rearrangement uses TRBV5-4 and TRBJ2-2; either TRBD1 or TRBD2 may fit D (5 bases each). From germline, CDR1 is SGHNT and CDR2 YYREEE (reference sequence). Trimming pared 4 bases from V and 5 bases from J, leaving 12 bases between. CDR3 length equals 14 residues. The CDR3 nucleotides read TGTGCCAGCAGCCTCGGGGCGGTGACCGGGGAGCTGTTTTTT. This sequence encodes CASSLGAVTGELFF.

This clonotype was seen ten or more times. The rearrangement uses TRBV20-1 and TRBJ2-1, with TRBD1 matching 12 bases. Germline CDR1 and CDR2: DFQATT and SNEGSKA (reference sequence). The CDR3 is 15 amino acids. Trimming at V came to 5 bases and at J to 10 bases, leaving 12 bases not matched to a gene. CDR3 DNA: TGCAGTGCTGGGGATCCGGGACAGGGGGCGCGAGAGCAGTTCTTC. Its protein product is CSAGDPGQGAREQFF.

This clonotype was recorded at least ten times. This chain joins TRBV2 and TRBJ1-4, with a tentative D call TRBD1 (5 bases). V was trimmed by 7 bases and J by 6 bases, leaving 18 bases between them. CDR1 and CDR2 from the germline V gene are SNHLY and FYNNEI. There are 15 residues in the CDR3. CDR3 coding DNA: TGTGCCAGCATCAGCCGGGACCCAAAGGATGAAAAACTGTTTTTT. This sequence encodes CASISRDPKDEKLFF.

This clonotype was recorded many times. The gene calls are TRBV2 and TRBJ1-1; possible D gene TRBD1, 6 bases. Trimming pared 3 bases from V and 4 bases from J, leaving 15 bases between. Germline CDR1 SNHLY, CDR2 FYNNEI. This CDR3 is 15 amino acids long. The chain's CDR3 is CASSDSGAVATEAFF. In nucleotides, the CDR3 is TGTGCCAGCAGTGATTCAGGGGCAGTAGCCACTGAAGCTTTCTTT.

This clonotype turned up a few times. The rearrangement joins TRBV20-1 to TRBJ1-5, with D possibly matching TRBD1 (5 bases). Germline V gene sequence: CDR1 DFQATT, CDR2 SNEGSKA (reference sequence). The V gene lost 4 bases and the J gene lost 2 bases, with 18 bases spanning the gap. The CDR3 covers 16 residues. The CDR3 DNA is TGCAGTGCTAACCGAGCGGGGGACGGTGGCAATCAGCCCCAGCATTTT. Translating gives CSANRAGDGGNQPQHF.

This clonotype was seen repeatedly, ten times or more. The V call is TRBV14, the J call TRBJ1-6; D unclear. The CDR3 is made up of 15 amino acids. The germline V gene encodes CDR1 SGHDN and CDR2 FVKESK. V was shortened by 2 bases and J by 2 bases, with 7 bases between the two germline ends. In DNA, the CDR3 is TGTGCCAGCAGCCAACAGAGTACCTATAATTCACCCCTCCACTTT. Its translation is CASSQQSTYNSPLHF.

The chain joins TRBV29-1 to TRBJ1-1, with 7 bases matching TRBD1. The V gene end was trimmed by 5 bases and the J gene end by 6 bases; junction bases not matched to a gene: 3. This CDR3 comprises 11 residues. Germline V lookup: CDR1 SQVTM, CDR2 ANQGSEA. CDR3 loop: CSVRQGPEAFF. The CDR3 nucleotides read TGCAGCGTTCGACAGGGACCTGAAGCTTTCTTT.

The gene calls are TRBV20-1 and TRBJ2-5; no definite D call. V was clipped by 5 bases and J by 1 base, with 11 bases between them. CDR1 and CDR2 from the germline V gene are DFQATT and SNEGSKA (reference sequence). CDR3 length: 13 residues. CDR3 sequence reads: CSALDGLQETQYF. The CDR3, as DNA: TGCAGTGCTCTCGACGGTCTCCAAGAGACCCAGTACTTC.

This clonotype was recorded once. This chain links TRBV12-3 or TRBV12-4 with TRBJ1-1; a possible D gene is TRBD1 (5 bases). This CDR3 contains 16 residues. V gave up 3 bases and J gave up 4 bases, with 18 bases separating them. The CDR3, as DNA: TGTGCCAGCAGTTTGGGGCCTTCCGTGGGAACCACTGAAGCTTTCTTT. Encoded protein: CASSLGPSVGTTEAFF.

This clonotype was observed at least ten times. The rearrangement links TRBV7-9 to TRBJ2-7; D possibly uses TRBD1 or TRBD2 (5 bases each). Germline CDR1 reads SEHNR; CDR2 reads FQNEAQ (reference sequence). This CDR3 region has 14 residues. The V and J ends lost 3 bases and 0 bases respectively, with 9 bases between them. In nucleotides, the CDR3 is TGTGCCAGCAGCTTCACGGGGACCTCCTACGAGCAGTACTTC. Translated: CASSFTGTSYEQYF.

This clonotype turned up a few times. The chain recombines TRBV20-1 with TRBJ1-1; D gene uncertain. V lost 8 bases and J 0 bases, leaving 16 bases between the germline ends. Germline V CDR1 and CDR2: DFQATT, SNEGSKA (reference sequence). This CDR3 is built from 14 residues. The DNA of the CDR3 is TGCAGTACTCATACGGCAGACATGAACACTGAAGCTTTCTTT. Protein sequence: CSTHTADMNTEAFF.

This clonotype was detected many times. The V gene is TRBV12-3 or TRBV12-4, the J gene TRBJ1-3; TRBD1 is a possible D gene (6 bases). The CDR3 is made up of 16 amino acids. Trimming took off 4 bases at V and 0 bases at J, with 13 bases between the two ends. The CDR3 here is CASSYGQTISGNTIYF. CDR3 sequence (DNA): TGTGCCAGCAGTTACGGACAGACCATCTCTGGAAACACCATATATTTT.

This clonotype was seen ten or more times. The chain employs TRBV7-8 and TRBJ1-1; D not certain. The germline gives CDR1 SGHVS, CDR2 FQNEAQ. The CDR3 is 13 amino acids. Trimming took 5 bases from V and 4 from J, leaving 11 bases between them. The CDR3 coding sequence is TGTGCCAGCAGCAAGAACCGGGGCACTGAAGCTTTCTTT. Protein product: CASSKNRGTEAFF.

This clonotype has ten or more counts. The chain joins TRBV7-8 to TRBJ2-3; D gene unclear. The CDR3 is 11 residues long. CDR1 and CDR2 (germline): SGHVS, FQNEAQ. The V end was cut by 5 bases, the J end by 8 bases, with 8 bases between. The chain's CDR3 is CASSPRSTQYF. CDR3 bases: TGTGCCAGCAGCCCCCGGTCTACGCAGTATTTT.

This clonotype appeared a few times. This CDR3 is CASSAGTGGMETQYF. CDR3 coding DNA: TGTGCCAGCAGTGCCGGGACAGGGGGCATGGAGACCCAGTACTTC. The chain recombines TRBV2 with TRBJ2-5; TRBD1 agrees at 12 bases. CDR3 length: 15 residues. J gave up 5 bases and V 4 bases, and 5 bases lay outside the gene matches. The germline CDR1 and CDR2 sequences are SNHLY and FYNNEI.

The J gene is TRBJ2-5, the V gene TRBV7-9; possibly TRBD1 for D (5 bases). The germline V gene has CDR1 SEHNR and CDR2 FQNEAQ (reference sequence). The CDR3 runs to 15 residues. V lost 1 base and J lost 4, with 13 bases in between. The CDR3 nucleotides are TGTGCCAGCAGCTTAGGCGGCAGGGTTGGAGAGACCCAGTACTTC. This sequence encodes CASSLGGRVGETQYF.

This clonotype was counted at least ten times. The V and J genes are TRBV15 and TRBJ1-5, with 8 bases that match TRBD1. The CDR3 sequence is 16 residues long. Per the germline V gene, CDR1 is LNHNV and CDR2 is YYDKDF (reference sequence). The J segment lost 7 bases and the V segment lost 1 base, leaving 9 bases of the junction unmatched. CDR3 protein: CATSRGGQGAEQPQHF. CDR3 DNA sequence: TGTGCCACCAGCAGAGGTGGCCAGGGGGCTGAGCAGCCCCAGCATTTT. Using reference TRBV15 and TRBJ1-5 for the parts outside the CDR3, the full variable domain is DAMVIQNPRYQVTQFGKPVTLSCSQTLNHNVMYWYQQKSSQAPKLLFHYYDKDFNNEADTPDNFQSRRPNTSFCFLDIRSPGLGDTAMYLCATSRGGQGAEQPQHFGDGTRLSIL.

This clonotype was seen many times. The chain couples TRBV7-9 to TRBJ1-2; D gene uncertain. The CDR3 totals 15 residues. The germline gives CDR1 SEHNR, CDR2 FQNEAQ (reference sequence). Trimming cost V 3 bases and J 5 bases, with 16 bases left between them. This CDR3 reads CASSFRATEFYGYTF. CDR3 coding DNA: TGTGCCAGCAGCTTCCGGGCTACCGAATTTTATGGCTACACCTTC.

This clonotype showed up many times. This chain connects TRBV19 to TRBJ1-2; D unresolved. Deletions cut 0 bases from V and 5 bases from J, with 7 bases between. Germline V gives CDR1 LNHDA, CDR2 SQIVND (reference sequence). The CDR3 is 13 amino acids. The CDR3 region is CASSIDQFYGYTF. Written as DNA, the CDR3 is TGTGCCAGTAGTATAGATCAGTTTTATGGCTACACCTTC.

Many counts were recorded for this clonotype. The chain carries TRBV9 and TRBJ1-3, with D possibly matching TRBD1 (6 bases). The germline CDR1 and CDR2 sequences are SGDLS and YYNGEE. The V gene lost 4 bases and the J gene lost 4 bases, with 12 bases spanning the gap. This CDR3 is 14 amino acids long. The CDR3 bases are TGTGCCAGCAGCCCTAGGACAGTCGGAAACACCATATATTTT. Residues: CASSPRTVGNTIYF.

This clonotype showed up many times. The chain links TRBV7-9 to TRBJ2-7; no clear D gene. Deletions cut 1 base from V and 5 bases from J, with 6 bases between. Germline V gives CDR1 SEHNR, CDR2 FQNEAQ (reference sequence). This CDR3 is built from 12 residues. CDR3 amino acids: CASSLVSDEQYF. The CDR3 bases are TGTGCCAGCAGCTTAGTGAGCGACGAGCAGTACTTC.

At least ten counts were recorded for this clonotype. The J gene is TRBJ1-6, the V gene TRBV25-1, with D possibly being TRBD1 (5 bases). Germline V CDR1 and CDR2: MGHDK, SYGVNS. V was cut by 7 bases and J by 4 bases, with 17 bases left in between. CDR3 length equals 16 residues. In DNA form, the CDR3 reads TGTGCCAGCACCCCAGGTCGGGGGATTTATAATTCACCCCTCCACTTT. This sequence encodes CASTPGRGIYNSPLHF.

This clonotype was observed a handful of times. The chain is built from TRBV4-1 and TRBJ2-5; 7 nucleotides match TRBD1. The V and J ends lost 4 bases and 5 bases, in that order; junction bases with no gene match: 13. This CDR3 spans 16 amino acids. Looked up from germline, CDR1 is MGHRA and CDR2 is YSYEKL. Here the CDR3 DNA reads TGCGCCAGCAGCCGAGTACCCGACAGGGCATTGGAGACCCAGTACTTC. Its translation: CASSRVPDRALETQYF.

This chain uses TRBV7-6 with TRBJ1-1; D is ambiguous. Germline V gene data show CDR1 as SGHVS and CDR2 as FNYEAQ. The CDR3 consists of 14 residues. The V end was cut by 1 base, the J end by 1 base, with 7 bases between. The CDR3 sequence is CASSLVIGNTEAFF. DNA for the CDR3: TGTGCCAGCAGCTTAGTAATTGGGAACACTGAAGCTTTCTTT.

Ten or more counts support this clonotype. The V gene is TRBV7-2, the J gene TRBJ2-2, with 8 bases matching TRBD2. The CDR3 loop spans 17 amino acids. Per the germline V gene, CDR1 is SGHTA and CDR2 is FQGNSA. Trimming removed 5 bases from V and 5 bases from J; junction bases left unmatched: 13. The CDR3, as DNA: TGTGCCAGCAGCCCCCCTGGCCTCCGGGGGGGTACCGGGGAGCTGTTTTTT. Residues: CASSPPGLRGGTGELFF. The variable domain in full, with the rest retrieved from reference TRBV7-2 and TRBJ2-2, is GAGVSQSPSNKVTEKGKDVELRCDPISGHTALYWYRQSLGQGLEFLIYFQGNSAPDKSGLPSDRFSAERTGGSVSTLTIQRTQQEDSAVYLCASSPPGLRGGTGELFFGEGSRLTVL.

In its sample, this clonotype was seen many times. The V call is TRBV15, the J call TRBJ1-4, with a weak D call TRBD1 (5 bases). This CDR3 comprises 15 residues. Trimming cost V 0 bases and J 6 bases, with 11 bases left between them. Germline V gene data show CDR1 as LNHNV and CDR2 as YYDKDF (reference sequence). The CDR3 protein is CATSREGVDYEKLFF. In DNA, the CDR3 is TGTGCCACCAGCAGAGAGGGGGTGGACTATGAAAAACTGTTTTTT.

This clonotype was seen at least ten times. The chain carries TRBV7-9 and TRBJ2-2, with unresolved D. There are 14 residues in the CDR3. The germline V gene has CDR1 SEHNR and CDR2 FQNEAQ (reference sequence). Between the trimmed V and J ends, which lost 0 bases and 6 bases, there was a span of 8 bases. CDR3 sequence: CASSLAHWPGELFF. CDR3 in DNA: TGTGCCAGCAGCTTAGCGCACTGGCCCGGGGAGCTGTTTTTT. The full variable domain, with the rest looked up from reference TRBV7-9 and TRBJ2-2, is DTGVSQNPRHKITKRGQNVTFRCDPISEHNRLYWYRQTLGQGPEFLTYFQNEAQLEKSRLLSDRFSAERPKGSFSTLEIQRTEQGDSAMYLCASSLAHWPGELFFGEGSRLTVL.